What follows are 20 T cell receptor beta chains derived from one specimen sequenced in a study of CD4 T cell repertoires in COVID-19 (dated by TCRdb to the early 2020s). Uncultured memory T cell samples were subjected to sequencing directly after ex vivo isolation. Receptor libraries were prepared by the immunoSEQ multiplex PCR assay. As stored in TCRdb, this immuneACCESS dataset retains in-frame rearrangements with V and J assigned. A fraction of the clones does not appear; measured against another copy, unresolved V genes explain less than half of the discrepancy, and the remainder lacks a known reason. The sample data list 20,000 to 30,000 clones, and over 90% of these were observed just once. Together, the top ten hold around 0.66% of the sample. The sequencing here drew on circulating follicular helper CD4+ T cells (cTfh) from blood, taken before the COVID-19 pandemic. Reading the label with the study, this specimen's cell subset or site is: circulating T follicular helper cells. The receptors here all came from a human donor who had COVID-19.

This chain links TRBV7-2 with TRBJ1-6, with D hard to call. The CDR3 is 14 residues long. Germline values: CDR1 SGHTA, CDR2 FQGNSA. The V and J ends lost 2 bases and 7 bases respectively, with 9 bases between them. The CDR3 protein is CASSLSVGNSPLHF. The CDR3 nucleotides read TGTGCCAGCAGCTTAAGTGTCGGGAATTCACCCCTCCACTTT.

The chain combines TRBV4-1 with TRBJ2-1; 7 positions agree with TRBD2. Germline loops: CDR1 MGHRA, CDR2 YSYEKL. Losses at the gene ends were 0 bases for V and 3 bases for J; bases not matched to a gene: 5. This CDR3 has 16 residues. The CDR3 is CASSQDERGVYNEQFF. The DNA for the CDR3 is TGCGCCAGCAGCCAAGATGAGCGGGGCGTCTACAATGAGCAGTTCTTC.

CDR3 sequence: CASSPTWEDTQYF. The CDR3 region has the DNA TGTGCCAGCTCACCGACCTGGGAGGATACGCAGTATTTT. The chain carries TRBV18 and TRBJ2-3, with D maybe TRBD2 (5 bases). The CDR3 loop spans 13 amino acids. Germline CDR1 is KGHSH and CDR2 is LQKENI. V lost 3 bases and J 6 bases, leaving 10 bases between the germline ends.

This sequence joins TRBV7-9 and TRBJ1-2; no definite D call. Per the germline V gene, CDR1 is SEHNR and CDR2 is FQNEAQ (reference sequence). The CDR3 has 13 amino acids. Trimming shortened V by 3 bases and J by 5 bases, and 10 bases separated the two germline ends. CDR3 coding DNA: TGTGCCAGCAGCTTCAATCAGTTATATGGCTACACCTTC. Translating gives CASSFNQLYGYTF. The variable domain in full, completed from reference TRBV7-9 and TRBJ1-2, reads DTGVSQNPRHKITKRGQNVTFRCDPISEHNRLYWYRQTLGQGPEFLTYFQNEAQLEKSRLLSDRFSAERPKGSFSTLEIQRTEQGDSAMYLCASSFNQLYGYTFGSGTRLTVV.

This rearrangement joins TRBV7-9 to TRBJ1-2; 7 bases are a match to TRBD1. There are 14 residues in the CDR3. The germline V gene has CDR1 SEHNR and CDR2 FQNEAQ (reference sequence). The V gene end was trimmed by 4 bases and the J gene end by 1 base; junction bases not matched to a gene: 3. The CDR3 protein is CASSSGTVNYGYTF. As DNA, the CDR3 is TGTGCCAGCAGCTCGGGGACAGTTAACTATGGCTACACCTTC.

The chain has TRBV6-4 and TRBJ2-3, with D perhaps matching TRBD1 (6 bases). The CDR3 length is 14 residues. Between the trimmed V and J ends, which lost 5 bases and 3 bases, there was a span of 12 bases. Germline CDR1 MRHNA, CDR2 SNTAGT. For the CDR3, the DNA is TGTGCCAGCAGTATTTCACAGGGAACAGATACGCAGTATTTT. This gives the protein CASSISQGTDTQYF.

Notes on this clone: One end of the junction varies from germline; a read error may be responsible. Additional DNA sequences in this sample encode the identical CDR3. The V call is TRBV5-1, the J call TRBJ1-1; 7 nucleotides line up with TRBD1. CDR1 and CDR2 from the germline V gene are SGHRS and YFSETQ. The CDR3 has 14 residues. CDR3 in amino acids: CASSRDRMNTEAFF. Written as DNA, the CDR3 is TGCGCCAGCAGCCGGGACAGAATGAACACTGAAGCCTTCTTT.

The chain combines TRBV14 with TRBJ2-5; TRBD2 matches 7 bases. The J segment lost 9 bases and the V segment lost 4 bases, leaving 17 bases of the junction unmatched. The CDR3 is made up of 16 amino acids. The germline gives CDR1 SGHDN, CDR2 FVKESK. The CDR3 spells CASSLSGTWGGRSQYF. In DNA form, the CDR3 reads TGTGCCAGCAGCCTGAGTGGGACTTGGGGGGGGAGATCCCAGTACTTC.

V and J are TRBV6-1 and TRBJ1-1; D is possibly TRBD1 (6 bases). The germline gives CDR1 MNHNS, CDR2 SASEGT. The V and J ends lost 3 bases and 7 bases respectively, with 18 bases between them. The CDR3 spans 15 residues. CDR3 sequence reads: CASSEAGGLQNEAFF. DNA of the CDR3: TGTGCCAGCAGTGAGGCTGGGGGCCTCCAAAATGAAGCTTTCTTT.

V is TRBV29-1 and J is TRBJ1-1, with D unresolved. V was trimmed by 4 bases and J by 4 bases, leaving 10 bases between them. Germline CDR1 and CDR2: SQVTM and ANQGSEA. The CDR3 is 12 amino acids. The CDR3 coding sequence is TGCAGCGTTGCCACCCCGGGCACTGAAGCTTTCTTT. It specifies CSVATPGTEAFF.

The V and J genes are TRBV7-9 and TRBJ2-1; D not certain. Trimming removed 4 bases at V and 5 bases at J, with 6 bases between. The CDR3 covers 12 residues. Germline values: CDR1 SEHNR, CDR2 FQNEAQ (reference sequence). The CDR3 loop reads CASSSRDNEQFF. The CDR3 region has the DNA TGTGCCAGCAGCTCCCGAGACAATGAGCAGTTCTTC.

The V gene is TRBV5-1, the J gene TRBJ2-1; 9 bases are shared with TRBD2. Germline trimming cut 6 bases from V and 3 bases from J; bases unmatched to any gene: 4. The CDR3 length is 14 residues. Germline V gene sequence: CDR1 SGHRS, CDR2 YFSETQ. In DNA, the CDR3 is TGCGCCAGCAACCCGACTAGCGGCTACAATGAGCAGTTCTTC. Amino acid sequence: CASNPTSGYNEQFF.

The chain employs TRBV10-3 and TRBJ2-7, with 7 bases that match TRBD2. The CDR3 runs 13 residues. V lost 3 bases, J lost 6 bases, and 5 bases stayed unmatched. From germline, CDR1 is ENHRY and CDR2 SYGVKD. The CDR3 DNA is TGTGCCATCAGTGATTTCACGGGGGGCGAGCAGTACTTC. It is translated as CAISDFTGGEQYF.

This sequence joins TRBV5-4 and TRBJ2-5; 9 bases line up with TRBD1. J was trimmed by 5 bases and V by 1 base; bases with no gene match: 6. The germline gives CDR1 SGHNT, CDR2 YYREEE (reference sequence). The CDR3 totals 15 residues. In DNA, the CDR3 is TGTGCCAGCAGCTTGAGACAGGGGGTCATCGAGACCCAGTACTTC. Protein sequence: CASSLRQGVIETQYF.

The J gene is TRBJ1-5, the V gene TRBV6-1, with D unresolved. The V gene lost 2 bases and the J gene lost 7 bases, with 6 bases spanning the gap. In germline, CDR1 is MNHNS, CDR2 SASEGT. The CDR3 totals 12 residues. The CDR3 here is CASSEMGQPQHF. In DNA form, the CDR3 reads TGTGCCAGCAGTGAAATGGGCCAGCCCCAGCATTTT.

The chain links TRBV30 to TRBJ1-3, with D tentatively TRBD1 (6 bases). This CDR3 has 14 residues. CDR1 is GTSNPN, CDR2 SVGIG, per germline (reference sequence). The chain's CDR3 is CASQRGAGGNTIYF. CDR3 nucleotide sequence: TGTGCATCCCAGCGGGGGGCAGGGGGAAACACCATATATTTT.

CDR3 residues: CASSLFPDRGNYEQYF. CDR3 in DNA: TGTGCCAGCAGTTTATTCCCCGACAGGGGGAACTACGAGCAGTACTTC. The rearrangement links TRBV28 to TRBJ2-7, with 9 bases identical to TRBD1. Germline CDR1 reads MDHEN; CDR2 reads SYDVKM. The V gene end was trimmed by 1 base and the J gene end by 3 bases; junction bases not matched to a gene: 7. The CDR3 extends over 16 amino acids.

This clone appeared a few times. The rearrangement joins TRBV11-2 to TRBJ2-1, with 10 bases lining up with TRBD2. Germline V gene lookup returns CDR1 SGHAT and CDR2 FQNNGV. V lost 5 bases and J lost 5; bases outside the gene matches: 3. CDR3 length: 14 residues. The CDR3 DNA is TGTGCCAGCAGCCGCGGACTAGCGGACAATGAGCAGTTCTTC. This gives the protein CASSRGLADNEQFF.

The CDR3 here is CASSPTRTGTAGNTIYF. DNA of the CDR3: TGTGCCAGCTCACCTACCAGAACAGGGACAGCCGGAAACACCATATATTTT. The chain uses TRBV18 and TRBJ1-3; 7 nucleotides align to TRBD1. Germline V gene lookup returns CDR1 KGHSH and CDR2 LQKENI. The CDR3 spans 17 residues. V trimming: 3 bases; J trimming: 4 bases; junction bases outside the gene matches: 12. Supplemented by reference TRBV18 and TRBJ1-3, the full variable domain reads NAGVMQNPRHLVRRRGQEARLRCSPMKGHSHVYWYRQLPEEGLKFMVYLQKENIIDESGMPKERFSAEFPKEGPSILRIQQVVRGDSAAYFCASSPTRTGTAGNTIYFGEGSWLTVV.

CDR3: CASSLARLGRGTQHF. In nucleotides, the CDR3 is TGTGCCAGCAGCTTAGCGAGGCTCGGGCGGGGGACCCAGCATTTT. This rearrangement joins TRBV7-8 to TRBJ1-5, with a tentative D call TRBD1 (5 bases). Germline V lookup: CDR1 SGHVS, CDR2 FQNEAQ. CDR3 size: 15 residues. The ends were cut back, 0 bases at V and 11 bases at J, with 17 bases in the middle.